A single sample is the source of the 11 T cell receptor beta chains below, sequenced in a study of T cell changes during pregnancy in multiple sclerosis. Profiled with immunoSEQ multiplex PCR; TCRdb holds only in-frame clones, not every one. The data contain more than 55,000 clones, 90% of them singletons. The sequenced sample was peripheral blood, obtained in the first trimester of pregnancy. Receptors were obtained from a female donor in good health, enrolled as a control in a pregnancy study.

CDR3 residues: CASSFLAGGHEQFF. The CDR3 nucleotides are TGTGCCAGCAGTTTCTTAGCGGGAGGTCATGAGCAGTTCTTC. V and J are TRBV27 and TRBJ2-1; TRBD2 agrees at 10 bases. The CDR3 spans 14 residues. J gave up 8 bases and V 3 bases, and 4 bases lay outside the gene matches. Germline loops: CDR1 MNHEY, CDR2 SMNVEV (reference sequence).

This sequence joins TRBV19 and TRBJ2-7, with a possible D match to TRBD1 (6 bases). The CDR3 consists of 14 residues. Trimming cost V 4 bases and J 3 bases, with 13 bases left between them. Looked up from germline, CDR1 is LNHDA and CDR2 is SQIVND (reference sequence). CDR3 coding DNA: TGTGCCAGTAGTACCCCAGGGGAAGGCTACGAGCAGTACTTC. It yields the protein CASSTPGEGYEQYF.

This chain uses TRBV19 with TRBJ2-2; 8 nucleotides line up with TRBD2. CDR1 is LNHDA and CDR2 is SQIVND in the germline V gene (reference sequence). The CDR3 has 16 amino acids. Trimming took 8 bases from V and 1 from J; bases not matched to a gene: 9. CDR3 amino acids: CASRGVAGWNTGELFF. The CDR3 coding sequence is TGTGCCAGTCGCGGGGTAGCGGGATGGAACACCGGGGAGCTGTTTTTT.

The CDR3 DNA follows: TGTGCCAGCCGCCCCATAGCCTACAATGAGCAGTTCTTC. Translated: CASRPIAYNEQFF. The chain employs TRBV6-5 and TRBJ2-1, with no clear D. Per the germline V gene, CDR1 is MNHEY and CDR2 is SVGAGI. V shed 8 bases and J shed 2 bases, with 10 bases lying between them. The CDR3 consists of 13 residues.

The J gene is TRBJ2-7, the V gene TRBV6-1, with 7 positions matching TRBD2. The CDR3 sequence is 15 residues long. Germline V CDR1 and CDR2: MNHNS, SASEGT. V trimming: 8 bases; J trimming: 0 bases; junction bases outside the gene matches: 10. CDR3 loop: CASRLRGGSSYEQYF. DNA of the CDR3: TGTGCCAGCCGCTTGCGGGGCGGGAGCTCCTACGAGCAGTACTTC.

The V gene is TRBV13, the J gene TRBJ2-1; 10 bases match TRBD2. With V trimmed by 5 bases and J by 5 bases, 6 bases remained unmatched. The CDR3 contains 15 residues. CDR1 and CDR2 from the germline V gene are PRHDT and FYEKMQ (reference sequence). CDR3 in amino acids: CASSRLAGMNNEQFF. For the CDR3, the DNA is TGTGCCAGCAGCCGACTAGCGGGCATGAACAATGAGCAGTTCTTC.

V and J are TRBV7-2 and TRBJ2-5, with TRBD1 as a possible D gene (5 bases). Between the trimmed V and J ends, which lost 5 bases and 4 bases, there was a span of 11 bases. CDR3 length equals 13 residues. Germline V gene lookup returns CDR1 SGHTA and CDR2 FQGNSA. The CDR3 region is CASSPQQVETQYF. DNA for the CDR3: TGTGCCAGCAGCCCACAACAGGTAGAGACCCAGTACTTC. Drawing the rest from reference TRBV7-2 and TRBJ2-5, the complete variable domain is GAGVSQSPSNKVTEKGKDVELRCDPISGHTALYWYRQSLGQGLEFLIYFQGNSAPDKSGLPSDRFSAERTGGSVSTLTIQRTQQEDSAVYLCASSPQQVETQYFGPGTRLLVL.

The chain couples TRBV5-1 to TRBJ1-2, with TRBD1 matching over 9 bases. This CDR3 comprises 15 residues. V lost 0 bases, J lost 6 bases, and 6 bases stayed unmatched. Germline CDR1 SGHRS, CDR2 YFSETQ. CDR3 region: CASSLAAGTGNGYTF. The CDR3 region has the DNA TGCGCCAGCAGCTTGGCCGCCGGGACAGGGAATGGCTACACCTTC.

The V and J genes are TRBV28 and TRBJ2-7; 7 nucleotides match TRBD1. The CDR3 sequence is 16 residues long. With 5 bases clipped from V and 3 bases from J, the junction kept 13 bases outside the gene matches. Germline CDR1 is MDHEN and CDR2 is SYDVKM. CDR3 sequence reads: CASSLDRSSLFYEQYF. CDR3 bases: TGTGCCAGCAGTCTGGACAGGTCTTCCCTCTTCTACGAGCAGTACTTC.

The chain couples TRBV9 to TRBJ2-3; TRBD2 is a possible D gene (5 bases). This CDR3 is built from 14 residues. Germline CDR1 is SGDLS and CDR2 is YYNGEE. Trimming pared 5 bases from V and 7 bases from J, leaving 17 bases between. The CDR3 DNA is TGTGCCAGCAGTCCCGACTACGGGCAGTATACGCAGTATTTT. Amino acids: CASSPDYGQYTQYF.

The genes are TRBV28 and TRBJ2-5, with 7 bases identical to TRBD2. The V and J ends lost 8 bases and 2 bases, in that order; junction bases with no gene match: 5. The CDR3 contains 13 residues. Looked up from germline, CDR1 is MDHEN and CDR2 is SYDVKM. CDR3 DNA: TGTGCCAGCGGCTCGGGGGGACAAGAGACCCAGTACTTC. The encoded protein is CASGSGGQETQYF. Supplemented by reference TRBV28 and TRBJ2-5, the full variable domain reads DVKVTQSSRYLVKRTGEKVFLECVQDMDHENMFWYRQDPGLGLRLIYFSYDVKMKEKGDIPEGYSVSREKKERFSLILESASTNQTSMYLCASGSGGQETQYFGPGTRLLVL.